This T cell receptor beta chain was captured in a study of blood T cell repertoires in COVID-19. Across the whole study: PBMCs, B-cell-depleted T cells, or T cells were the source of the cDNA or gDNA that made up the material.

The CDR3 is 14 residues long. Trimming pared 5 bases from V and 5 bases from J, leaving 15 bases between. In germline, CDR1 is SGHTA, CDR2 FQGNSA. Clones were sequenced by immunoSEQ multiplex PCR, and TCRdb holds only the in-frame ones, with some missing. Of approximately 69,000 clones in the sample, over 70% are singletons; the top ten hold 15% to 20%. The sample comprised peripheral blood. This TCR derives from a man aged 55 to 70 with acute or convalescent COVID-19. This sequence joins TRBV7-2 and TRBJ2-5; perhaps TRBD1 as D (5 bases). The chain's CDR3 is CASSQAGRVETQYF. In DNA form, the CDR3 reads TGTGCCAGCAGCCAGGCCGGCAGGGTTGAGACCCAGTACTTC.